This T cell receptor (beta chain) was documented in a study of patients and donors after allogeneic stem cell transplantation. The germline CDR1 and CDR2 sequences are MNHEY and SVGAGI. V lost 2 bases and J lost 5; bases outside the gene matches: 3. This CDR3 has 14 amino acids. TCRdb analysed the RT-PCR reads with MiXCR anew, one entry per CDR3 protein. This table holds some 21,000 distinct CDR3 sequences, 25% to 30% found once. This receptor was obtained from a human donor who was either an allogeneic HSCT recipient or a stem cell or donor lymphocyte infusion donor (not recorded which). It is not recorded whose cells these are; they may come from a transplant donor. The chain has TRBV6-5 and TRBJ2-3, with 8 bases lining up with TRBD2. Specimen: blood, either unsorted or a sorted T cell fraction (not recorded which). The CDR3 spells CASSYEAGVDTQYF. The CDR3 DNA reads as TGTGCCAGCAGTTACGAAGCGGGGGTAGATACGCAGTATTTT.